The T cell receptor beta chain described here comes from a study of blood T cell repertoires in COVID-19. Overall study context: Specimens from acute and convalescent COVID-19 originated in the United States, Italy and Spain.

J lost 4 bases, V lost 5 bases, and 7 bases had no gene match. CDR1 is SGHTA and CDR2 is FQGNSA in the germline V gene. The CDR3 runs 14 residues. Original methodology: Scientists estimated how many nucleated cells there were by amplifying reference gene primers. Produced via immunoSEQ multiplex PCR; TCRdb's table is partial and in-frame only. Clonal size and the V and J genes are those of that table, whereas D and trimming came from the DNA. Seen here are hundreds of thousands of clones, more than 75% observed once, and the top ten hold about 0.93%. The receptor's source is a man in his forties or fifties with acute or convalescent COVID-19. Sample: peripheral blood. V usage is TRBV7-2 and J usage is TRBJ1-2; 7 bases are a match to TRBD1. The CDR3 bases are TGTGCCAGCAGCCCCCCCGGGACAGCCTATGGCTACACCTTC. This encodes CASSPPGTAYGYTF.